These 19 T cell receptor beta chains were sequenced from one sample in a study of T cells in Graves' hyperthyroidism and ophthalmopathy. It was RNA transcripts that yielded the amplified TCR beta CDR3 regions. Initially, a first-round RT-PCR of the TCR CDR3 employed the HTBI primer set. TCRdb used MiXCR to reprocess the multiplex PCR reads, holding one entry per CDR3 protein. The sample carries approximately 700,000 distinct CDR3 sequences, over 15% recorded once. Sequenced: blood. The receptors come from a man aged 18 to 30 with Graves' hyperthyroidism.

The chain uses TRBV28 and TRBJ2-4, with D tentatively TRBD2 (5 bases). CDR3 size: 17 residues. Trimming took off 6 bases at V and 0 bases at J, with 18 bases between the two ends. Germline-derived CDR1 and CDR2 are MDHEN and SYDVKM. CDR3 nucleotides: TGTGCCAGCAGCCCGCGGGTCGGGGAGTTAGCCAAAAACATTCAGTACTTC. It encodes CASSPRVGELAKNIQYF.

A note on this clonotype: An end of the junction does not agree with germline; a read error may underlie this. The chain combines TRBV28 with TRBJ2-7; tentatively, D is TRBD2 (6 bases). This CDR3 has 18 amino acids. Germline V gene lookup returns CDR1 MDHEN and CDR2 SYDVKM. The CDR3 DNA reads TGTGCCAGCAGTTTATTTATCGGGGCCCGGGAGATCTCCTACGAGCGGTACTTC. Its translation: CASSLFIGAREISYERYF.

This clonotype was recorded at least ten times. In nucleotides, the CDR3 is TGCGCCAGCAGCTTCACCCAGGGGTCCTACGAGCAGTACTTC. This sequence encodes CASSFTQGSYEQYF. V is TRBV5-1 and J is TRBJ2-7; possible D gene TRBD1, 6 bases. V was pared by 2 bases and J by 1 base, with 10 bases between. This CDR3 is 14 amino acids long. CDR1 is SGHRS and CDR2 is YFSETQ in the germline V gene.

The rearrangement links TRBV5-1 to TRBJ2-7; D is perhaps TRBD1 (6 bases). Germline-derived CDR1 and CDR2 are SGHRS and YFSETQ. Trimming stripped 4 bases from V and 0 bases from J, with 11 bases between. The CDR3 runs to 14 residues. The CDR3 sequence: CASSVGTISYEQYF. Here the CDR3 DNA reads TGCGCCAGCAGCGTCGGGACAATCTCCTACGAGCAGTACTTC.

This clonotype was found many times. The chain combines TRBV6-5 with TRBJ2-7; 8 positions match TRBD1. Per the germline V gene, CDR1 is MNHEY and CDR2 is SVGAGI. V lost 2 bases to trimming and J lost 5 bases; unmatched junction nucleotides: 5. CDR3 length: 14 residues. Here the CDR3 DNA reads TGTGCCAGCAGTTACACCGGACAGGGTGACGAGCAGTACTTC. As protein: CASSYTGQGDEQYF.

This chain uses TRBV15 with TRBJ2-1, with 9 positions matching TRBD1. CDR1 is LNHNV, CDR2 YYDKDF, per germline (reference sequence). The V segment lost 5 bases and the J segment 1 base; nucleotides outside the gene matches: 6. This CDR3 region has 16 residues. CDR3 coding DNA: TGTGCCACCAGCTTAGCCGGGACAGGGTCCTACAATGAGCAGTTCTTC. It codes for CATSLAGTGSYNEQFF.

This clonotype was counted at least ten times. The J gene is TRBJ2-5, the V gene TRBV14; D not resolved. The CDR3 totals 13 residues. The germline V gene encodes CDR1 SGHDN and CDR2 FVKESK. The ends were cut back, 0 bases at V and 5 bases at J, with 7 bases in the middle. This CDR3 is CASSQEGLETQYF. In nucleotides, the CDR3 is TGTGCCAGCAGCCAAGAAGGGCTGGAGACCCAGTACTTC.

This clonotype was counted only a few times. V gene TRBV6-1 combines with J gene TRBJ2-3; D is unresolved. V dropped 2 bases and J dropped 0 bases, with 21 bases sitting between them. CDR1 is MNHNS and CDR2 is SASEGT in the germline V gene. This CDR3 comprises 19 residues. In nucleotides, the CDR3 is TGTGCCAGCAGTGAATCCCCGTCTTCGACTGGAACTAGCACAGATACGCAGTATTTT. This codes for CASSESPSSTGTSTDTQYF.

Only a few counts were recorded for this clonotype. This sequence joins TRBV15 and TRBJ2-3; 9 nucleotides align to TRBD2. The CDR3 contains 17 residues. The germline V gene encodes CDR1 LNHNV and CDR2 YYDKDF (reference sequence). V shed 5 bases, J shed 4 bases, and the junction held 13 bases outside the gene matches. The CDR3 DNA follows: TGTGCCACCAGCGCCCGCTCCGGGACTAGCAAGCCAGATACGCAGTATTTT. It specifies CATSARSGTSKPDTQYF. Full variable domain (rest looked up from reference TRBV15 and TRBJ2-3): DAMVIQNPRYQVTQFGKPVTLSCSQTLNHNVMYWYQQKSSQAPKLLFHYYDKDFNNEADTPDNFQSRRPNTSFCFLDIRSPGLGDTAMYLCATSARSGTSKPDTQYFGPGTRLTVL.

This clonotype has a count of ten or more. The genes are TRBV11-1 and TRBJ2-1, with D perhaps TRBD1 (7 bases). Germline V CDR1 and CDR2: SGHAT, FQDESV (reference sequence). This CDR3 has 15 residues. V was trimmed by 2 bases and J by 9 bases, leaving 17 bases between them. DNA of the CDR3: TGTGCCAGCAGCTTAATGGCAGGGGGAGGCGGTGAGCAGTTCTTC. Its protein product is CASSLMAGGGGEQFF.

This clonotype was picked up many times. The V and J genes are TRBV30 and TRBJ2-3; tentative D call: TRBD1 (5 bases). This CDR3 has 12 residues. Per germline, CDR1 GTSNPN and CDR2 SVGIG (reference sequence). V was cut by 3 bases and J by 6 bases, with 10 bases left in between. Here the CDR3 DNA reads TGTGCCTGGAGGGACATCGGGGATACGCAGTATTTT. Amino acids: CAWRDIGDTQYF. Together with reference TRBV30 and TRBJ2-3, the CDR3 gives the full variable domain: SQTIHQWPATLVQPVGSPLSLECTVEGTSNPNLYWYRQAAGRGLQLLFYSVGIGQISSEVPQNLSASRPQDRQFILSSKKLLLSDSGFYLCAWRDIGDTQYFGPGTRLTVL.

The V call is TRBV7-9, the J call TRBJ2-3, with TRBD2 matching 8 bases. Germline V gene sequence: CDR1 SEHNR, CDR2 FQNEAQ (reference sequence). This CDR3 comprises 16 residues. V trimming: 4 bases; J trimming: 0 bases; junction bases outside the gene matches: 6. This CDR3 reads CASSSERGSSTDTQYF. The CDR3 DNA sequence: TGTGCCAGCAGCTCCGAGCGGGGGTCTAGCACAGATACGCAGTATTTT.

This clonotype was found many times. The V gene is TRBV20-1, the J gene TRBJ2-4, with 10 bases identical to TRBD2. The CDR3 sequence is 16 residues long. CDR1 is DFQATT and CDR2 is SNEGSKA in the germline V gene (reference sequence). J gave up 5 bases and V 3 bases, and 10 bases lay outside the gene matches. CDR3 nucleotide sequence: TGCAGTGCTAGCGGGCTAGCGGGAGCGGAGGAAAACATTCAGTACTTC. Protein product: CSASGLAGAEENIQYF.

Many counts were recorded for this clonotype. The chain couples TRBV9 to TRBJ2-3; TRBD2 matches at 9 bases. Germline CDR1 is SGDLS and CDR2 is YYNGEE. This CDR3 has 15 residues. The V and J ends lost 3 bases and 4 bases, in that order; junction bases with no gene match: 6. The CDR3 region is CASSGSGSAADTQYF. For the CDR3, the DNA is TGTGCCAGCAGCGGTAGCGGGAGTGCGGCAGATACGCAGTATTTT.

This clonotype was seen many times. The rearrangement links TRBV20-1 to TRBJ2-3, with D perhaps TRBD2 (6 bases). Deletions cut 3 bases from V and 1 base from J, with 20 bases between. The germline V gene has CDR1 DFQATT and CDR2 SNEGSKA (reference sequence). The CDR3 runs 17 residues. CDR3 region: CSASSPNGRRGTDTQYF. The CDR3 DNA is TGCAGTGCTAGTTCCCCAAACGGGCGGAGGGGCACAGATACGCAGTATTTT.

This clonotype was detected only once. The chain uses TRBV7-3 and TRBJ2-2; D may be TRBD1 (6 bases). This CDR3 has 15 amino acids. The germline gives CDR1 SGHTA, CDR2 FQGTGA. V lost 5 bases and J lost 4, with 14 bases in between. The CDR3 coding sequence is TGTGCCAGCAGCGCACAGGGAACGGGCACCGGGGAGCTGTTTTTT. Its translation: CASSAQGTGTGELFF.

This clonotype was counted at least ten times. The rearrangement uses TRBV28 and TRBJ2-2, with 12 bases fitting TRBD1. Trimming at V came to 4 bases and at J to 8 bases, leaving 8 bases not matched to a gene. The germline V gene has CDR1 MDHEN and CDR2 SYDVKM. The CDR3 extends over 16 amino acids. CDR3 protein: CASSSRGTGGTGELFF. The CDR3 DNA reads TGTGCCAGCAGTTCACGGGGGACAGGGGGCACGGGGGAGCTGTTTTTT.

The table lists this clonotype with many counts. This chain joins TRBV28 and TRBJ1-6; no clear D. V dropped 5 bases and J dropped 6 bases, with 8 bases sitting between them. The CDR3 contains 13 residues. The V gene's germline CDR1 is MDHEN and CDR2 SYDVKM. CDR3 sequence: CASSIGLNSPLHF. The CDR3 DNA sequence: TGTGCCAGCAGTATCGGACTTAATTCACCCCTCCACTTT.

This clonotype was seen at least ten times. This chain joins TRBV30 and TRBJ2-1; no reliable D call. Germline CDR1 reads GTSNPN; CDR2 reads SVGIG (reference sequence). Deletions cut 0 bases from V and 7 bases from J, with 7 bases between. This CDR3 is built from 12 residues. CDR3: CAWSVQLNEQFF. The CDR3 bases are TGTGCCTGGAGTGTACAGTTGAATGAGCAGTTCTTC.